The present entry profiles one TCR beta chain with its context. Antigen: not known. The sample comes from a study of response to subunit inactivated influenza vaccine. MiXCR, applied by TCRdb to the RT-PCR reads, yields one record per CDR3 protein. The sample records 650,000 to 850,000 distinct CDR3 sequences, roughly 13% being singletons. V dropped 2 bases and J dropped 7; count of bases not matched to a gene: 9. CDR3 length equals 17 residues. Study-level findings and limits: The study's authors posited that every seasonal influenza vaccination enlists few new T cells.

This clonotype was obtained from a middle-aged man who received an inactivated influenza vaccine. This rearrangement joins TRBV12-3 or TRBV12-4 to TRBJ2-3, with 13 bases aligning to TRBD2. The source material was PBMCs from blood, sampled less than 15 days before vaccination. This CDR3 reads CASSLILGLAGSHTQYF. The CDR3 DNA sequence: TGTGCCAGCAGTTTAATACTGGGACTAGCGGGGAGCCATACGCAGTATTTT.